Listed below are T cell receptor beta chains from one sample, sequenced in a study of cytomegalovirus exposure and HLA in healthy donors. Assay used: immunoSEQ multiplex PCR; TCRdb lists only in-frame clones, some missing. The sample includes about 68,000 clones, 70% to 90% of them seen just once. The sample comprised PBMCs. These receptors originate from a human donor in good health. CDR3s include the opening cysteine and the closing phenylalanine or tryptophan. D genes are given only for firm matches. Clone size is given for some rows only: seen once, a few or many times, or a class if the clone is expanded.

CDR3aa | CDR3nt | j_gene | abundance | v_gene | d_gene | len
CASSQSNSLNSPLHF | TGCGCCAGCAGTCAATCTAACAGCCTAAATTCACCCCTCCACTTT | TRBJ1-6 | . | TRBV23-1 | . | 15
CASSMDRDSYNEQFF | TGTGCCAGCAGCATGGACAGGGATAGCTACAATGAGCAGTTCTTC | TRBJ2-1 | . | TRBV6-1 | TRBD1 | 15
CASSLLQANTEAFF | TGCGCCAGCAGCTTGTTGCAGGCTAACACTGAAGCTTTCTTT | TRBJ1-1 | . | TRBV5-1 | . | 14
CASSGSQGTEAFF | TGTGCCAGTAGCGGTTCTCAGGGGACTGAAGCTTTCTTT | TRBJ1-1 | . | TRBV19 | . | 13
CASSKEGNEQFF | TGTGCCAGCAGCAAAGAGGGGAATGAGCAGTTCTTC | TRBJ2-1 | . | TRBV21-1 | . | 12
CASSFWTGAGNTIYF | TGCGCCAGCAGTTTCTGGACAGGGGCTGGAAACACCATATATTTT | TRBJ1-3 | few | TRBV5-1 | TRBD1 | 15
CASSYGNQPQHF | TGTGCCAGTAGTTATGGCAATCAGCCCCAGCATTTT | TRBJ1-5 | once | TRBV19 | . | 12
CASSLYMSGGNNEQFF | TGCGCCAGCAGCTTGTATATGTCGGGGGGGAACAATGAGCAGTTCTTC | TRBJ2-1 | . | TRBV5-1 | TRBD2 | 16
CATSRDTAKQETQYF | TGTGCCACCAGCAGAGATACTGCAAAACAAGAGACCCAGTACTTC | TRBJ2-5 | . | TRBV15 | . | 15
CASSMRRGSPQHF | TGTGCCAGTAGTATGAGGAGGGGATCGCCCCAGCATTTT | TRBJ1-5 | . | TRBV19 | . | 13
CASSSKGWDEKLFF | TGTGCCAGCAGCTCTAAGGGGTGGGATGAAAAACTGTTTTTT | TRBJ1-4 | . | TRBV7-2 | . | 14
CASSLGRTEAFF | TGTGCCAGCAGCTTAGGCCGGACTGAAGCTTTCTTT | TRBJ1-1 | . | TRBV13 | . | 12
CASTRVSNYGYTF | TGTGCCAGCACCAGGGTTTCTAACTATGGCTACACCTTC | TRBJ1-2 | . | TRBV10-3 | . | 13
CASSLNPGGYEQYF | TGTGCCAGCAGCTTAAACCCCGGGGGGTACGAGCAGTACTTC | TRBJ2-7 | . | TRBV7-3 | TRBD2 | 14
CASSLNGGQGNTEAFF | TGTGCCAGCAGCTTAAACGGGGGACAGGGGAACACTGAAGCTTTCTTT | TRBJ1-1 | . | TRBV7-3 | TRBD1 | 16
CASKMKLTGGAGYTF | TGTGCCAGCAAAATGAAGTTGACAGGGGGCGCTGGCTACACCTTC | TRBJ1-2 | . | TRBV6-5 | TRBD1 | 15
CASSIWDNLNYGYTF | TGTGCCAGTAGTATATGGGACAACCTTAACTATGGCTACACCTTC | TRBJ1-2 | . | TRBV19 | . | 15
CASGDGQALGMNTEAFF | TGTGCTAGTGGTGATGGACAGGCCCTGGGAATGAACACTGAAGCTTTCTTT | TRBJ1-1 | . | TRBV12-5 | TRBD1 | 17
CASSDGGLMGSYTF | TGTGCCAGCTCAGACGGGGGGTTGATGGGGAGCTACACCTTC | TRBJ1-2 | once | TRBV5-4 | . | 14
CASRPQGRGSPLHF | TGTGCCAGCAGACCACAGGGTCGGGGTTCACCCCTCCACTTT | TRBJ1-6 | . | TRBV7-9 | . | 14
CASSGVGQGSGNTIYF | TGTGCCAGCAGTGGGGTGGGGCAGGGCAGTGGAAACACCATATATTTT | TRBJ1-3 | . | TRBV25-1 | . | 16
CASSARQGPNTSPLHF | TGTGCCAGCAGCGCCAGACAGGGTCCGAATACTTCACCCCTCCACTTT | TRBJ1-6 | . | TRBV7-2 | TRBD1 | 16
CASSDTGGNYGYTF | TGTGCCAGCAGCGACACAGGGGGCAACTATGGCTACACCTTC | TRBJ1-2 | . | TRBV6-6 | TRBD1 | 14
CASSLDPSGGAGDEQFF | TGTGCCAGCAGCTTAGATCCTAGCGGGGGGGCCGGGGATGAGCAGTTCTTC | TRBJ2-1 | . | TRBV11-2 | TRBD2 | 17
CASSASGGGETQYF | TGTGCCAGCAGCGCCTCCGGGGGGGGAGAGACCCAGTACTTC | TRBJ2-5 | . | TRBV6-1 | TRBD2 | 14
CASSLEARGVTDTQYF | TGCGCCAGCAGCTTGGAAGCGCGGGGGGTCACAGATACGCAGTATTTT | TRBJ2-3 | . | TRBV5-1 | TRBD2 | 16
CATSGAEELFF | TGTGCCACGAGTGGGGCTGAGGAGCTGTTTTTT | TRBJ2-2 | . | TRBV19 | . | 11
CASSEGQGYGYTF | TGTGCCAGCAGCGAAGGACAGGGCTATGGCTACACCTTC | TRBJ1-2 | . | TRBV2 | TRBD1 | 13
CASRPKPGHNQPQHF | TGTGCCAGTCGCCCAAAACCGGGACACAATCAGCCCCAGCATTTT | TRBJ1-5 | . | TRBV19 | . | 15
CASSPDRTNEKLFF | TGTGCCAGCAGTCCTGACAGGACTAATGAAAAACTGTTTTTT | TRBJ1-4 | few | TRBV5-4 | . | 14
CASSMGTGGREAFF | TGCGCCAGCAGCATGGGGACAGGGGGCCGTGAAGCTTTCTTT | TRBJ1-1 | once | TRBV5-1 | TRBD1 | 14
CAISEPRTSGGLYEQYF | TGTGCCATCAGTGAGCCGAGGACTAGCGGGGGCCTTTACGAGCAGTACTTC | TRBJ2-7 | . | TRBV10-3 | TRBD2 | 17